This T cell receptor beta chain was sequenced in a study of post-analysis software for immune sequencing data. Whole-study results and caveats: Five or six TRBV segments, including TRBV5-6, TRBV5-1 and TRBV20-1, were more frequent in patients than controls.

TCR beta libraries were prepared from cDNA with unique molecular identifiers. MiXCR, applied by TCRdb to the PCR reads, yields one record per CDR3 protein. This sample carries 450,000 to 650,000 distinct CDR3 sequences, around 44% of them seen once, and the ten largest clones take more than 1.5%. This CDR3 spans 17 amino acids. Germline CDR1 reads MNHEY; CDR2 reads SVGAGI. Comment on this clonotype: What it recognizes is unknown.

Sequences were obtained from blood. This rearrangement joins TRBV6-5 to TRBJ2-5, with 12 bases lining up with TRBD2. Matching the DNA end better, TRBJ2-7 makes the J call doubtful. The sequence was collected from a girl under 18 with multiple sclerosis. CDR3 in amino acids: CASSYSRTSGGSGEQYF. As DNA, the CDR3 is TGTGCCAGCAGTTACTCGAGAACTAGCGGGGGGTCTGGCGAGCAGTACTTC.